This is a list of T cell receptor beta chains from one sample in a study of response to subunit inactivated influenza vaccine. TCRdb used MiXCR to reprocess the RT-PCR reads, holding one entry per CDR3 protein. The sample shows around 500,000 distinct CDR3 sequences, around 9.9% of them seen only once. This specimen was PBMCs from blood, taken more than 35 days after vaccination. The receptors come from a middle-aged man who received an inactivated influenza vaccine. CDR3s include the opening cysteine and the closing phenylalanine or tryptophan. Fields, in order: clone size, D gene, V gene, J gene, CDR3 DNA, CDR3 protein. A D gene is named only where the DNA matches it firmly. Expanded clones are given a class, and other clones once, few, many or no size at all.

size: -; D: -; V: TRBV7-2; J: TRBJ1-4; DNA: TGTGCCAGCAGCGCGGACCTGAAGGTGGAAAAACTGTTTTTT; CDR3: CASSADLKVEKLFF
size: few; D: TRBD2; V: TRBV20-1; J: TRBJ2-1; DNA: TGCAGTGCTGAGAATAGCGGGAGGGCCGATGAGCAGTTCTTC; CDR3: CSAENSGRADEQFF
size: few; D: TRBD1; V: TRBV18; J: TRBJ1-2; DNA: TGTGCCAGCTCACCGGACAGGGAGCCTTATGGCTACACCTTC; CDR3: CASSPDREPYGYTF
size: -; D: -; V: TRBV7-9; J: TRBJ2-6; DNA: TGTGCCAGCAGCTTAGAATTCGGGGGGCTAGGGGCCAACGTCCTGACTTTC; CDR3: CASSLEFGGLGANVLTF
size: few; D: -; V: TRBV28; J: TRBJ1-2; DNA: TGTGCCAGCAGTTTAACGGCGACAGCGGGGGGCTACACCTTC; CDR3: CASSLTATAGGYTF
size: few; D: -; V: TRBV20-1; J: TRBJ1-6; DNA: TGCAGTGCGCGTTTTGGGGGCGATAATTCACCCCTCCACTTT; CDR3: CSARFGGDNSPLHF
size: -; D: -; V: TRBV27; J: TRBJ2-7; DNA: TGTGCCAGCAGTTTATTGGTGTCCTCGGGGGACCCTCCCGAGCAGTACTTC; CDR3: CASSLLVSSGDPPEQYF
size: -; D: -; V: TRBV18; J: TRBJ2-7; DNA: TGTGCCAGCTCACTTTCAGGGGAGTACGAGCAGTACTTC; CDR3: CASSLSGEYEQYF
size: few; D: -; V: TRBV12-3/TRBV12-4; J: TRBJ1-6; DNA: TGTGCCAGCAGTTTTGGTCAGGTCCATTCACCCCTCCACTTT; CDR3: CASSFGQVHSPLHF
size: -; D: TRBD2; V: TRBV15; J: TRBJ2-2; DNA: TGTGCCACCAGCAGAGAACGGCTAGCGGGAAGAGCCGGGGAGCTGTTTTTT; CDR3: CATSRERLAGRAGELFF
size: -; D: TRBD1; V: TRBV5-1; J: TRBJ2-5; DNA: TGCGCCAGCAGCTTCCGGACAGGGGGCACTCAAGAGACCCAGTACTTC; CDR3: CASSFRTGGTQETQYF
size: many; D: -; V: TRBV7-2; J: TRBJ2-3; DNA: TGTGCCAGCAGCTTTTCCGTTGCAGATACGCAGTATTTT; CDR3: CASSFSVADTQYF
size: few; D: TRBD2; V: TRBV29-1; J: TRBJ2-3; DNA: TGCAGCGTGGACCCGGGACTAGCTATGACAGATACGCAGTATTTT; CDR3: CSVDPGLAMTDTQYF
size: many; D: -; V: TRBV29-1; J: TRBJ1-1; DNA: TGCAGCGTTGCTGGACGGCAGAACACTGAAGCTTTCTTT; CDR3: CSVAGRQNTEAFF
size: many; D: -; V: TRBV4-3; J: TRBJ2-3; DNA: TGCGCCAGCAGCCAAGATAGAGAGGGAGATACGCAGTATTTT; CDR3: CASSQDREGDTQYF
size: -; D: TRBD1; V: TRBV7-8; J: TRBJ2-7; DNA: TGTGCCAGCAGCTTCGGACAGGCCTCCTACGAGCAGTACTTC; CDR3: CASSFGQASYEQYF
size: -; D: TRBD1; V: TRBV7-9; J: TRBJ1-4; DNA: TGTGCCAGCAGACGACAGGGGGCGGAGGATGAAAAACTGTTTTTT; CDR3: CASRRQGAEDEKLFF
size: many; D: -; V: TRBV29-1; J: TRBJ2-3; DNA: TGCAGCGTTGCAGTTGAGGGAAATACGCAGTATTTT; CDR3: CSVAVEGNTQYF
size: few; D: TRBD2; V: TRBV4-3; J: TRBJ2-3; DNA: TGCGCCAGCAGCCAAGACCGGGGGGGATATACGCAGTATTTT; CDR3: CASSQDRGGYTQYF
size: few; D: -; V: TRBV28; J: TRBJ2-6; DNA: TGTGCCAGCAGTTCCACCCGAAGGGGCGGTATTAGCTCTGGGGCCAACGTCCTGACTTTC; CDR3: CASSSTRRGGISSGANVLTF